This T cell receptor (beta chain) derives from a study of T cells in Graves' hyperthyroidism and ophthalmopathy. Study results and limitations: Most thyroid-expanded clonotypes above 0.001 were also found in blood.

Germline values: CDR1 LNHNV, CDR2 YYDKDF (reference sequence). The CDR3 consists of 13 residues. V was clipped by 5 bases and J by 5 bases; unmatched bases: 3. This clonotype was counted ten times or more. Its target is unknown. RNA transcripts yielded amplified TCR beta CDR3 regions. Researchers ran a first-round RT-PCR on the TCR CDR3 using the HTBI primer set. TCRdb reprocessed the multiplex PCR reads with MiXCR, giving one entry per CDR3 protein. The repertoire consists of 370,000 or so distinct CDR3 sequences, with approximately 15% occurring once and the leading ten covering around 20%. Sequenced: blood. This TCR was sampled from a man between 25 and 39 years old with Graves' hyperthyroidism that later progressed to Graves' ophthalmopathy. The gene calls are TRBV15 and TRBJ2-7, with 10 bases lining up with TRBD1. In nucleotides, the CDR3 is TGTGCCACCAGCGGGGACAGGGGTAACGAGCAGTACTTC. Amino acid sequence: CATSGDRGNEQYF.